The rows below give T cell receptor beta chains drawn from one sample of a study of control samples from healthy donors and cancer patients. The protocol was immunoSEQ multiplex PCR, while the TCRdb copy is restricted to in-frame clones and leaves out a portion. The sample shows fewer than 100,000 clones, around 80% of them seen only once. Sequenced material: blood. All receptors derive from a man in his sixties in good health. Both conserved end residues are trimmed from each CDR3. Fields, in order: D gene, V gene, CDR3 protein. The D gene is left open where the match is weak.

NA	TRBV28	ASSGRLTAVQETQY
NA	TRBV6-5	ASNGQGGYEQY
NA	TRBV19	ASSIRVSDTQY
NA	TRBV6-5	ASSYSGGRTEAF
NA	TRBV6-4	ASSDSNKGRHYGYT
TRBD2	TRBV30	AWISGRYEQY
TRBD1	TRBV7-6	ASSPPDRGRIGELF
TRBD2	TRBV5-4	ASSLRTAGDRETQY
TRBD1	TRBV7-9	ASSSSRDRGQGYGYT
TRBD1	TRBV7-9	ASSLLGGQAGELF
TRBD2	TRBV19	ASGRKWTSGIYEQY
NA	TRBV28	ASRLTEGAAF
TRBD1	TRBV2	ASSDPGGTYNEQF
NA	TRBV30	AWTKPGATNEKLF
TRBD1	TRBV7-2	ASSPPGQGALEQY
NA	TRBV30	AWRGDAQGNTEAF
TRBD1	TRBV7-9	ASRTLGGGNYGYT
NA	TRBV6-5	ASNHRSSYEQY
TRBD1	TRBV10-3	AISPGQGSPGPQH
NA	TRBV5-5	ASSRTTGYEQY
TRBD2	TRBV6-5	ASRAGRAGDEQY
NA	TRBV5-1	ASSLEPGVYDYT
NA	TRBV25-1	ASSGRGEQF
TRBD1	TRBV27	ASSVGQGMGSTETQY
TRBD2	TRBV6-5	ASTSGSSYNEQF
NA	TRBV5-1	ASSLGSSHSGANVLT
TRBD2	TRBV4-2	ASSQLTSGSDTGELF
NA	TRBV4-2	ASSQESGDEQF
NA	TRBV6-1	ASSETDRGEQF
NA	TRBV7-9	ASSPPQGPGQY
TRBD2	TRBV15	ATSRDRGTSSYNEQF
TRBD1	TRBV7-9	ASSLGDRSPPSTDTQY
NA	TRBV6-5	ASSTWGSNYGYT
NA	TRBV10-3	ATGDGMNTEAF
NA	TRBV6-4	ASSRERGTEAF
NA	TRBV7-3	ASSLTTLGWGTGELF
NA	TRBV3-1/TRBV3-2	ASSQVLGDGYT
NA	TRBV5-4	ASSVVSSGFTETQY
TRBD1	TRBV5-6	ASRTDRVQIYGYT
NA	TRBV5-1	ASSLDGYTGELF
TRBD1	TRBV9	ASSIRDRVDTEAF
NA	TRBV4-1	ASSQLRDPNQPQH
TRBD1	TRBV2	ASAGQAREKLF
NA	TRBV27	ARPGTTGLLLIVSGELF
NA	TRBV12-1	ASSLDFGTGELF
TRBD1	TRBV6-5	ASSLRGTGGYGYT
NA	TRBV5-6	ASSLGASGNTGELF
NA	TRBV6-1	ASSEGAENTEAF
TRBD1	TRBV7-2	ASSLTGEVRAF
NA	TRBV19	ASSTVGGAAYQPQH
NA	TRBV2	ASSPPRTNDRNIQY
NA	TRBV10-3	AIRAQSEYSGNTIY
TRBD1	TRBV19	ASSDRVPYEQY